The clone carrying this T cell receptor (beta chain) has a handful of counts. Its antigen is not known. These data are taken from a study of blood T cells in healthy people across ages. General study points: It was held that diversity estimates obtained from one million T cells represented underestimates. The fall in TCR beta diversity per million T cells was roughly linear with age.

With a J-beta primer mix and a sample-barcoded 5' primer, a second PCR ran about 7 to 12 cycles. Researchers report that a template-switch adaptor with 12 random nucleotides tagged each cDNA molecule. Each CDR3 protein gets one entry after TCRdb re-called the 5' RACE reads with MiXCR. The profile shows roughly 1.9 million distinct CDR3 sequences, around 42% of them singletons. No fewer than 5.5 micrograms of total RNA were isolated from every sample. The sequencing input was blood. This sequence originates from a human donor in good health.

The CDR3 DNA follows: TGTGCCAGCAGCCAGGGACCACCCCTCCACTTT. Amino acid sequence: CASSQGPPLHF. The J gene is TRBJ1-6, the V gene TRBV7-9; possibly TRBD1 for D (5 bases). Germline CDR1 SEHNR, CDR2 FQNEAQ (reference sequence). Trimming took off 5 bases at V and 11 bases at J, with 7 bases between the two ends. This CDR3 is built from 11 residues.